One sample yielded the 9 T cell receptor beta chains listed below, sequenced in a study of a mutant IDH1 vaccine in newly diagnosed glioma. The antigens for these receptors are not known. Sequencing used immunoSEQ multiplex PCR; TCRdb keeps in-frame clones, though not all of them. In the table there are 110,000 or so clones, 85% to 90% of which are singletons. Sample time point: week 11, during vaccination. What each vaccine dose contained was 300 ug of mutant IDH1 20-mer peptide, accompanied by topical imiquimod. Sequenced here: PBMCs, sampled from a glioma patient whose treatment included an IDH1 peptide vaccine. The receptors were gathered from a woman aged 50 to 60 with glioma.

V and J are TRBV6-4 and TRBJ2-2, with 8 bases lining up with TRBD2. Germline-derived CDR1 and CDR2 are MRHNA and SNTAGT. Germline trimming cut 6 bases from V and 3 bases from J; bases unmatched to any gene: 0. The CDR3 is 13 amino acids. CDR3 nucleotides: TGTGCCAGCAGCGGGAGGGACACCGGGGAGCTGTTTTTT. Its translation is CASSGRDTGELFF.

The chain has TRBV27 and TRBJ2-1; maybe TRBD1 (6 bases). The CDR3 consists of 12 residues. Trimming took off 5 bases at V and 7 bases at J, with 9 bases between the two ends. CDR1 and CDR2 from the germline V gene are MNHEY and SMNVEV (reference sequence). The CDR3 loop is CASSTGKNEQFF. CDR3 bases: TGTGCCAGCAGTACAGGGAAGAATGAGCAGTTCTTC.

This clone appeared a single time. CDR3 in amino acids: CASSLSEGNTEAFF. The CDR3 bases are TGTGCCAGCAGCCTCAGCGAGGGGAACACTGAAGCTTTCTTT. The chain recombines TRBV6-5 with TRBJ1-1, with no clear D. CDR3 size: 14 residues. V was trimmed by 6 bases and J by 1 base, leaving 12 bases between them. Germline lookup yields CDR1 MNHEY and CDR2 SVGAGI.

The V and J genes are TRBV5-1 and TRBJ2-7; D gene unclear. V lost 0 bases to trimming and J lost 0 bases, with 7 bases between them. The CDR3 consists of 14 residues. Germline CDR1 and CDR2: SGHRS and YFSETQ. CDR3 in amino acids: CASSLDVNSYEQYF. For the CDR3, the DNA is TGCGCCAGCAGCTTGGATGTTAACTCCTACGAGCAGTACTTC.

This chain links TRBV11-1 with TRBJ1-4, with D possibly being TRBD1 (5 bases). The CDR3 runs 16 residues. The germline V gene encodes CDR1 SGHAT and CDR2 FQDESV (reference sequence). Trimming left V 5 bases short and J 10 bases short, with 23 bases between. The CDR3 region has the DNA TGTGCCAGCAGCCCAAAGTCCGGGACTGGTATAGGAAAACTGTTTTTT. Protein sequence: CASSPKSGTGIGKLFF.

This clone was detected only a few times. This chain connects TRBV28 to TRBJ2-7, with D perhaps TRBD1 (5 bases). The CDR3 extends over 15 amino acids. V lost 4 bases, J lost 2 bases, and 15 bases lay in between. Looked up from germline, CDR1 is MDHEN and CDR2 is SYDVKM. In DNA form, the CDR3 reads TGTGCCAGCAGTTCGATTGGCAGGGTTACCTACGAGCAGTACTTC. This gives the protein CASSSIGRVTYEQYF.

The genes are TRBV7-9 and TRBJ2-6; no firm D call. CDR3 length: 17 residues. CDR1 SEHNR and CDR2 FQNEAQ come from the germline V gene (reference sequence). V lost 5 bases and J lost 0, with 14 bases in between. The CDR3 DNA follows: TGTGCCAGCAGCCGCCCTGGGGATTTCTCTGGGGCCAACGTCCTGACTTTC. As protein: CASSRPGDFSGANVLTF.

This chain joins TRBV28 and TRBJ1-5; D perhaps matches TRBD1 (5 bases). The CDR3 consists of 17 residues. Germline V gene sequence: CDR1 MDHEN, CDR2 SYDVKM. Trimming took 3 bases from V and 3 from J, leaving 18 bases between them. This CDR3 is CASSFKTVYIHNQPQHF. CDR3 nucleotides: TGTGCCAGCAGTTTTAAGACAGTTTATATCCACAATCAGCCCCAGCATTTT.

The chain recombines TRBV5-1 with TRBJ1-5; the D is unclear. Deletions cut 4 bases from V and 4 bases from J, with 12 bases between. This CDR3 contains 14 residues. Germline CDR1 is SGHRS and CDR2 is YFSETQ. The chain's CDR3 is CASSPEGWNQPQHF. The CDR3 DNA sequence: TGCGCCAGCAGCCCCGAAGGGTGGAATCAGCCCCAGCATTTT.